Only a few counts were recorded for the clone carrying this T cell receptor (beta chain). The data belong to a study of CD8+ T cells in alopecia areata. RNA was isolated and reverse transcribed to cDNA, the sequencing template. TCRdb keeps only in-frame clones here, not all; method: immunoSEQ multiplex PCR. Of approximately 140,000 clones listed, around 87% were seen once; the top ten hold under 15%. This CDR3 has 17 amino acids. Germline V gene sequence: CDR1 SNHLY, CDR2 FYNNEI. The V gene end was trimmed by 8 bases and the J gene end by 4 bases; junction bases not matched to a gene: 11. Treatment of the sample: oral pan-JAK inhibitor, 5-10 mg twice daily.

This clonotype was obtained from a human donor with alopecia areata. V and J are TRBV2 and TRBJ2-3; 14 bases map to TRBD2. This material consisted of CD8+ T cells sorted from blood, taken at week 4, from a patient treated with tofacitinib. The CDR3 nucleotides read TGTGCCAGCGAGGAGGAGGGACTAGCGGGAGAACCAGATACGCAGTATTTT. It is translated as CASEEEGLAGEPDTQYF.